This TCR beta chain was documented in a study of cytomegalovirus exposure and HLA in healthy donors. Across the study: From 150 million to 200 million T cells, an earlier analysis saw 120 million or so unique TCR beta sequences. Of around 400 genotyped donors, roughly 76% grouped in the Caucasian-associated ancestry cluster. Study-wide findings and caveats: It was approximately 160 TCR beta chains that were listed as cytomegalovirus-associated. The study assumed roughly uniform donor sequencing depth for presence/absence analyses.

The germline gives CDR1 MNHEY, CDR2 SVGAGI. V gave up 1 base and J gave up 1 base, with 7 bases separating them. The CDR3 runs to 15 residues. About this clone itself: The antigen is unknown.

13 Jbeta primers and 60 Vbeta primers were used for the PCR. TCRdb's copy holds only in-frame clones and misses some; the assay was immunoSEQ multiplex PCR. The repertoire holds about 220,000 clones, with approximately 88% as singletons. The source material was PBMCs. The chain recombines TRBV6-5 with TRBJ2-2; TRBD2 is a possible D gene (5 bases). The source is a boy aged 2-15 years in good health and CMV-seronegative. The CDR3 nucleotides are TGTGCCAGCAGTTACTTTGCGGGGAACACCGGGGAGCTGTTTTTT. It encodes CASSYFAGNTGELFF.